This T cell receptor beta chain appears in the sequencing data of a study of OX40 agonist ivuxolimab in advanced cancers. Notes on the research overall: Ivuxolimab was an agonistic, fully human IgG2 monoclonal antibody directed against OX40 (CD134), a costimulatory receptor. Intravenous ivuxolimab was administered to patients every 2 weeks at six dose levels: 0.01, 0.1, 0.3, 1.5, 3 and 10 mg/kg. Among the approximately 50 dose-escalation patients, 19 had hepatocellular carcinoma, roughly 15 melanoma, 9 renal cell carcinoma and 9 head and neck cancer. In the dose-escalation cohort, roughly four fifths of patients were male, and the mean age was around 60 years, with a range of 23 to 79. Patients were allowed to have had prior anti-PD-1, anti-PD-L1 or anti-CTLA-4 therapy, and about 40% of the dose-escalation patients had been treated with checkpoint inhibitors. Partial responses occurred in three dose-escalation patients: two with cutaneous melanoma and one with hepatocellular carcinoma. Peripheral TCRbeta sequencing was intended to test whether TCR sequence diversity was altered and clonal T-cell expansion was caused by ivuxolimab. The paper reports the monotherapy dose-escalation portion (N = 52 patients) of the phase I ivuxolimab trial. The research as a whole found: At doses of 0.1 to 3.0 mg/kg, clonal expansion of both CD4+ and CD8+ blood T cells was observed from baseline to week 6. In the 0.1-3.0 mg/kg groups, partial responders had among the lowest normalized peripheral clonal expansion, particularly in CD8+ T cells. The antigen specificity of the clonally expanded peripheral T cells was not determined. Low levels of normalized T-cell clonal expansion were also seen in some patients who did not respond. After ivuxolimab, CD8+ T cells had more expanded clones than CD4+ T cells on average.

For sequencing of the TCRbeta CDR3 region, genomic DNA was extracted from the sorted cells. The immunoSEQ Assay was used to sequence the TCRbeta CDR3 regions. TCRdb's version of the immuneACCESS table is confined to in-frame rearrangements and falls short of the full clone set. An unresolved V gene accounts for under half of the shortfall where checked; the remainder is of unknown origin. This sample lists around 38,000 clones; around four fifths were detected once. Jointly, the top ten make up 21% of the sample. The trial excluded patients who had a history of autoimmune disease or who were on systemic immunosuppression. Peripheral blood for TCR sequencing was collected from all dose cohorts at baseline, on cycle 4 day 1, and on cycle 7 day 1. The samples were drawn from a first-in-human, open-label, multicenter phase I dose-escalation trial of ivuxolimab. Adults with locally advanced or metastatic melanoma, renal cell carcinoma, hepatocellular carcinoma or head and neck squamous cell carcinoma were enrolled in the trial. Before TCR sequencing, CD4+ and CD8+ T cells were separately sorted from peripheral blood.

The germline V gene encodes CDR1 MDHEN and CDR2 SYDVKM. V loses 4 bases of germline sequence and J loses 5 bases, and the interval between the two ends is 18 bases. The CDR3 covers 15 residues, taking in both the cysteine and the phenylalanine. The kept DNA is CDR3 alone, 45 bases in frame from the first base. Comment on this clone: Its antigen has not been determined. Base qualities were left out, and no much larger clone turns up one base away.

The sequencing used CD4+ or CD8+ T cells sorted from blood, collected in a trial of the OX40 agonist ivuxolimab. This TCR was recovered from an adult with an advanced solid tumor such as melanoma, head and neck, liver or kidney cancer. The V gene is TRBV28 and the J gene is TRBJ2-7; TRBD2 is a weak D gene call, 5 bases matching. In nucleotide form, the sequence is TGTGCCAGCAGTTATCCCGGGGAACTGGACGACGAGCAGTACTTC. Translated, this gives CASSYPGELDDEQYF.